This T cell receptor beta chain was sequenced for a study of metastatic and nonmetastatic thyroid tumors. Study background: Comparative analysis of repertoires was undertaken across blood and tumor or nodule tissue obtained from malignant and benign thyroid patients. Whole-study results and caveats: Reports indicated that malignant thyroid tumors showed significantly higher TCR beta diversity than benign nodules did, in blood and tumor.

This clone was counted at least ten times. The antigen is not known. The junction does not match germline at one end; this may be a read error. The CDR3 has 13 amino acids. Germline lookup yields CDR1 SSHAT and CDR2 FNYEAQ (reference sequence). MiXCR was used by TCRdb to re-call the PCR reads. The sample holds some 39,000 clones, less than 20% seen once. The entire patient cohort was treatment-naive prior to thyroid surgery. The specimen was blood. The rearrangement joins TRBV7-7 to TRBJ1-1; maybe TRBD1 (5 bases). This clonotype was obtained from a female donor with papillary thyroid cancer or a benign thyroid nodule (not recorded which). Some clones in this sample may be carry-over from other donors' samples. DNA of the CDR3: TGTGCTAGCAGCGCCGGGGACGGAAGTGAAGCTTTCTTT. Translated: CASSAGDGSEAFF. Complete variable domain (other parts from reference TRBV7-7 and TRBJ1-1): GAGVSQSPRYKVTKRGQDVTLRCDPISSHATLYWYQQALGQGPEFLTYFNYEAQPDKSGLPSDRFSAERPEGSISTLTIQRTEQRDSAMYRCASSAGDGSEAFFGQGTRLTVV.